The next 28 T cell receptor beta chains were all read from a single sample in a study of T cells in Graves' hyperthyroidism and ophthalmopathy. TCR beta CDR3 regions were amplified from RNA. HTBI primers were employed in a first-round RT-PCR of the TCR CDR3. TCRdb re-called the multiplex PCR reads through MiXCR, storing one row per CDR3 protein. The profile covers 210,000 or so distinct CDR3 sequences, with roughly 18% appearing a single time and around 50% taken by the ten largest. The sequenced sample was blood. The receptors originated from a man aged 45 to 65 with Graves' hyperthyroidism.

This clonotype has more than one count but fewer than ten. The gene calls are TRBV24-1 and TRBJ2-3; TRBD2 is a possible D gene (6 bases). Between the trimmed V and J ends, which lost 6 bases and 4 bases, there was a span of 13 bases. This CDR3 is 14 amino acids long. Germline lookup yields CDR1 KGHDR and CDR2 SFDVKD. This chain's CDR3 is CATSLRGAADTQYF. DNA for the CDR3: TGTGCCACCAGTTTGCGGGGCGCGGCAGATACGCAGTATTTT.

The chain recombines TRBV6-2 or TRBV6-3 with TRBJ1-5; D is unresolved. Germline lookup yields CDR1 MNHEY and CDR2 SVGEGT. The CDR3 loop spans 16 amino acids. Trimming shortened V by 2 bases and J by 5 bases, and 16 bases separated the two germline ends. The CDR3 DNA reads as TGTGCCAGCAGTTACCCCCCGCGCCTTGGCGATCAGCCCCAGCATTTT. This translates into CASSYPPRLGDQPQHF.

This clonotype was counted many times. Here the CDR3 reads CASRQSGEQFF. The CDR3 nucleotides read TGTGCCAGCAGACAAAGCGGGGAGCAGTTCTTC. The chain is built from TRBV6-2 or TRBV6-3 and TRBJ2-1, with D possibly TRBD2 on 6 matching bases. Germline V gene sequence: CDR1 MNHEY, CDR2 SVGEGT. The CDR3 is made up of 11 amino acids. V was cut by 6 bases and J by 10 bases, with 10 bases left in between.

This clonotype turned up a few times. In nucleotides, the CDR3 is TGTGCCAGCAAAGGGGATCCCTACGAGCAGTACTTC. The encoded protein is CASKGDPYEQYF. This chain uses TRBV2 with TRBJ2-7; D is possibly TRBD1 (5 bases). Germline CDR1 SNHLY, CDR2 FYNNEI. V lost 7 bases and J lost 2, with 9 bases in between. CDR3 length equals 12 residues.

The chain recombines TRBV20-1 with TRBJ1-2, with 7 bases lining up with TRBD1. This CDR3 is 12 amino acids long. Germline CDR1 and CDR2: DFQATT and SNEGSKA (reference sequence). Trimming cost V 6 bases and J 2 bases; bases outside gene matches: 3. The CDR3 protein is CSAEDRNYGYTF. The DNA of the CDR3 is TGCAGTGCCGAGGACAGGAACTATGGCTACACCTTC.

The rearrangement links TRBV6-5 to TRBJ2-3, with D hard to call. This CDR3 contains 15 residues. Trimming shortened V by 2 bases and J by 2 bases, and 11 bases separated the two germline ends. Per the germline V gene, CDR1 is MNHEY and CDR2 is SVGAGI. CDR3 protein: CASSYRATFTDTQYF. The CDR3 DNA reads TGTGCCAGCAGTTACAGAGCGACCTTCACAGATACGCAGTATTTT.

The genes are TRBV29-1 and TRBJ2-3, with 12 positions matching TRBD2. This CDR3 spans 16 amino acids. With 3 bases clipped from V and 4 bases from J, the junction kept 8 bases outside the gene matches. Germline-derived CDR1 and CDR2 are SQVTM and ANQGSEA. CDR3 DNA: TGCAGCGTTGAGGGCCCGGGACTAGCGGGCGCAGATACGCAGTATTTT. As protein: CSVEGPGLAGADTQYF.

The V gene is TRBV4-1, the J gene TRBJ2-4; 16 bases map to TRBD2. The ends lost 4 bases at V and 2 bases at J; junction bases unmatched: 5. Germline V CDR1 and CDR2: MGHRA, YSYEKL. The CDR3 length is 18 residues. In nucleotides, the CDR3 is TGCGCCAGCAGCCCGGGACTAGCGGGAGGGCGTACCAAAAACATTCAGTACTTC. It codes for CASSPGLAGGRTKNIQYF.

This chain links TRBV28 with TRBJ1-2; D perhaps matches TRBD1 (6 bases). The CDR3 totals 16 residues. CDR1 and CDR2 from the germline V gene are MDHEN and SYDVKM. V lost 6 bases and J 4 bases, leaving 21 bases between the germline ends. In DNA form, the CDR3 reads TGTGCCAGCAGGCCCTTACGGGGGCGGCGAGGCTATGGCTACACCTTC. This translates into CASRPLRGRRGYGYTF.

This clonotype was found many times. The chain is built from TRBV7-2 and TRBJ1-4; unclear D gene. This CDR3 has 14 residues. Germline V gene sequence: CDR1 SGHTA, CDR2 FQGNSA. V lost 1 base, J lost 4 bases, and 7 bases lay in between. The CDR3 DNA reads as TGTGCCAGCAGCTTAGGGCAGGTTAATGAAAAACTGTTTTTT. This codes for CASSLGQVNEKLFF.

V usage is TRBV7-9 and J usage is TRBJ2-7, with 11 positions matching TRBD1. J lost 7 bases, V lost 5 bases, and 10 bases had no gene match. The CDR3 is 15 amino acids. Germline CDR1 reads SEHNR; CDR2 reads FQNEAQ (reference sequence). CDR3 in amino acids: CASSARGQGAREQYF. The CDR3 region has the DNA TGTGCCAGCAGCGCCCGAGGACAGGGGGCGAGGGAGCAGTACTTC.

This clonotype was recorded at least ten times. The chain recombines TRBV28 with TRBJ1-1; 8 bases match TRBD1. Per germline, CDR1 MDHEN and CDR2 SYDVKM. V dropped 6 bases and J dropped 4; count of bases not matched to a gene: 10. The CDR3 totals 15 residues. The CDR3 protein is CASRYSLDRATEAFF. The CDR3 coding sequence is TGTGCCAGCAGGTACTCCTTGGACAGGGCCACTGAAGCTTTCTTT.

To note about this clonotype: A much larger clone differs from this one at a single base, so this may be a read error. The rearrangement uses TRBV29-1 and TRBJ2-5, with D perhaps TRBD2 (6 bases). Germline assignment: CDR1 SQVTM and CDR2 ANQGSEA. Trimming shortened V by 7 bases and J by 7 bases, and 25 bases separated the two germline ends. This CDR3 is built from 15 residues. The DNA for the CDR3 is TGCAGCGATTATAAACCCCAGGGTCGGGGAGGGACCCAGTACTTC. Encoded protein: CSDYKPQGRGGTQYF.

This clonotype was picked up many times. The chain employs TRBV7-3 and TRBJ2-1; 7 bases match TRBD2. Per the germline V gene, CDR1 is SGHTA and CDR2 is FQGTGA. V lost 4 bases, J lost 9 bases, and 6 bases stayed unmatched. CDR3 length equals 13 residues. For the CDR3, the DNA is TGTGCCAGCAGCTGGCGGGAGCTCGGTGAGCAGTTCTTC. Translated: CASSWRELGEQFF.

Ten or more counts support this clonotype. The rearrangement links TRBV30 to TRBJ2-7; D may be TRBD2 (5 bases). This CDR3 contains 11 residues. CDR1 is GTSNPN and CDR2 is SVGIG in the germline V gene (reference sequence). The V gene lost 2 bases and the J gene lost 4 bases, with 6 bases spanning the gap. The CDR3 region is CAWSRGYEQYF. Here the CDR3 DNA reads TGTGCCTGGAGTAGAGGGTACGAGCAGTACTTC.

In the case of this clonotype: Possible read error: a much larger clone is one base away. The DNA of the CDR3 is TGTGCCAGCAGTGAGGACCACCAAGGGACCCAGTACTTC. Encoded protein: CASSEDHQGTQYF. This sequence joins TRBV6-4 and TRBJ2-5; unclear D gene. CDR3 length: 13 amino acids. CDR1 and CDR2 (germline): MRHNA, SNTAGT.

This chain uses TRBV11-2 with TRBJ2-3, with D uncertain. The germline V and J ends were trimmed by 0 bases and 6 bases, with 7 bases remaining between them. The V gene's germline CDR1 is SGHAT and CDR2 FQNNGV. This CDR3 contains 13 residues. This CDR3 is CASSLESRDTQYF. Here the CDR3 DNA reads TGTGCCAGCAGCTTAGAATCCCGGGATACGCAGTATTTT.

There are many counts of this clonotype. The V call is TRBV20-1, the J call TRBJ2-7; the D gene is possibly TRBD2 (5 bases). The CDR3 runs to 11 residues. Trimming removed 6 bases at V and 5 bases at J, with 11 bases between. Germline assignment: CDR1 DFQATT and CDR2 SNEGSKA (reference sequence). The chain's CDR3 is CSALRTDEQYF. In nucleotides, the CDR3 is TGCAGTGCACTTAGGACTGACGAGCAGTACTTC.

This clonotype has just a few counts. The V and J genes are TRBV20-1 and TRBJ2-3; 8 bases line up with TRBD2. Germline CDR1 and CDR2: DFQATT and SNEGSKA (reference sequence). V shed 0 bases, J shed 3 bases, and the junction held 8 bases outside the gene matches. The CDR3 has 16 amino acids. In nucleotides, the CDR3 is TGCAGTGCTAGAGATCTCGGACTAGCAAGAACAGATACGCAGTATTTT. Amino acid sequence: CSARDLGLARTDTQYF.

The CDR3 spells CASSLVGLADTQYF. The CDR3 DNA sequence: TGTGCCAGCAGCTTGGTCGGACTAGCGGATACGCAGTATTTT. V gene TRBV5-5 combines with J gene TRBJ2-3; 9 nucleotides line up with TRBD2. The CDR3 is made up of 14 amino acids. The V segment lost 0 bases and the J segment 6 bases; nucleotides outside the gene matches: 2. CDR1 is SGHKS and CDR2 is YYEKEE in the germline V gene (reference sequence).

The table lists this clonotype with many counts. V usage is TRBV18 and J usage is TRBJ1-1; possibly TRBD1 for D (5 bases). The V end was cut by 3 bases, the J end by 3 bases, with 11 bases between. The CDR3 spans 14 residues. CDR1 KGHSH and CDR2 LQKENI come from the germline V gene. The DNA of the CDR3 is TGTGCCAGCTCACCTGCTCTGGGGGACACTGAAGCTTTCTTT. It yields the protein CASSPALGDTEAFF.

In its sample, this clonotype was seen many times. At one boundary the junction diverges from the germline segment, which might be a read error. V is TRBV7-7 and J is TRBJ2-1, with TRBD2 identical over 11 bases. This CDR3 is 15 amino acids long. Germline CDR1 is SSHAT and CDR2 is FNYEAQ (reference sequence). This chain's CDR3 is CASSLLAGDFNEQFF. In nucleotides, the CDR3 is TGTGCTAGCAGCTTACTAGCGGGAGATTTCAATGAGCAGTTCTTC. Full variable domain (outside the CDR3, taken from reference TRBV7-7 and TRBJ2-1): GAGVSQSPRYKVTKRGQDVTLRCDPISSHATLYWYQQALGQGPEFLTYFNYEAQPDKSGLPSDRFSAERPEGSISTLTIQRTEQRDSAMYRCASSLLAGDFNEQFFGPGTRLTVL.

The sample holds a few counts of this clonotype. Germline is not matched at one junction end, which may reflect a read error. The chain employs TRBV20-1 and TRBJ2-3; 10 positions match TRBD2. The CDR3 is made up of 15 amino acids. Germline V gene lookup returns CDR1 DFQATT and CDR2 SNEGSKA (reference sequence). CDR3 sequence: CSARISGRGRDTRYF. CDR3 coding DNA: TGCAGTGCAAGGATAAGCGGGAGGGGGAGAGATACGCGGTATTTT.

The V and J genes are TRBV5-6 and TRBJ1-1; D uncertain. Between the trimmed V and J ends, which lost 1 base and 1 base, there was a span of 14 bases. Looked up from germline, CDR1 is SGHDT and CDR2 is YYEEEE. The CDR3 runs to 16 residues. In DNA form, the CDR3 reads TGTGCCAGCAGCTTGCCGGCGGGTTCAGGGAACACTGAAGCTTTCTTT. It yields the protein CASSLPAGSGNTEAFF. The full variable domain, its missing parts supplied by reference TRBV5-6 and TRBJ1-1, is DAGVTQSPTHLIKTRGQQVTLRCSPKSGHDTVSWYQQALGQGPQFIFQYYEEEERQRGNFPDRFSGHQFPNYSSELNVNALLLGDSALYLCASSLPAGSGNTEAFFGQGTRLTVV.

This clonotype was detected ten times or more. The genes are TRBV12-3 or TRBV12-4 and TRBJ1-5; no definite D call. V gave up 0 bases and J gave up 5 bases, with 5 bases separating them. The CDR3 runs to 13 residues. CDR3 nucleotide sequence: TGTGCCAGCAGTTTAGCTGGGGATCAGCCCCAGCATTTT. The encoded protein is CASSLAGDQPQHF.

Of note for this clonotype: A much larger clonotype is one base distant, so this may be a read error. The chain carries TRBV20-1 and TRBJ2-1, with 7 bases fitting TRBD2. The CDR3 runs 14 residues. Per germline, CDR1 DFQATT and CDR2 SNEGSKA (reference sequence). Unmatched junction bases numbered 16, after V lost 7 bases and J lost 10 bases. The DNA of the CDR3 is TGCAGTGTTCAAACGACTAGCAGGAGTGGCGAGCAGTTCTTC. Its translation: CSVQTTSRSGEQFF.

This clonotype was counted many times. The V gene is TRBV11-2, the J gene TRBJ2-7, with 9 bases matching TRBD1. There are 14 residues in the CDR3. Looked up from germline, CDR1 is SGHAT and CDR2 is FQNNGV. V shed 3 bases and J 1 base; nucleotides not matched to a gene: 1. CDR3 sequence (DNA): TGTGCCAGCAGCTTTGGGACAGGGTCCTACGAGCAGTACTTC. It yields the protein CASSFGTGSYEQYF.

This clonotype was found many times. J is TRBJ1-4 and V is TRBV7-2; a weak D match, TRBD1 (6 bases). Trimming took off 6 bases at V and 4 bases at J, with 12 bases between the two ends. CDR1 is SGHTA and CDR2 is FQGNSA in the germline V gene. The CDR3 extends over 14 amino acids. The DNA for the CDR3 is TGTGCCAGCAGTTCCGGGACATATAATGAAAAACTGTTTTTT. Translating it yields CASSSGTYNEKLFF. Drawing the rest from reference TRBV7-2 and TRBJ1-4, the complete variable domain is GAGVSQSPSNKVTEKGKDVELRCDPISGHTALYWYRQSLGQGLEFLIYFQGNSAPDKSGLPSDRFSAERTGGSVSTLTIQRTQQEDSAVYLCASSSGTYNEKLFFGSGTQLSVL.